The 5 T cell receptor beta chains listed next were all sequenced from one sample in a study of neoadjuvant nivolumab and ipilimumab in lung cancer. Sequenced by immunoSEQ multiplex PCR; TCRdb stores in-frame clones only, minus some. The sample records tens of thousands of clones, 82% being singletons. The sample in question was peripheral blood, obtained before neoadjuvant nivolumab, alone or with ipilimumab. These receptor sequences come from an adult with non-small cell lung cancer.

The rearrangement links TRBV6-1 to TRBJ2-5; no clear D gene. This CDR3 has 12 amino acids. Germline-derived CDR1 and CDR2 are MNHNS and SASEGT. With 4 bases removed from V and 4 bases from J, the gap between germline ends came to 7 bases. Here the CDR3 reads CASSGVVETQYF. The CDR3 DNA reads TGTGCCAGCAGTGGGGTAGTAGAGACCCAGTACTTC.

The chain employs TRBV6-5 and TRBJ2-2; D remains unclear. CDR1 is MNHEY, CDR2 SVGAGI, per germline. V was pared by 4 bases and J by 1 base, with 7 bases between. This CDR3 contains 14 residues. This CDR3 is CASSSGQNTGELFF. The CDR3 region has the DNA TGTGCCAGCAGTTCGGGCCAGAACACCGGGGAGCTGTTTTTT.

The chain employs TRBV11-2 and TRBJ2-1, with 9 nucleotides matching TRBD1. Germline V lookup: CDR1 SGHAT, CDR2 FQNNGV. The V segment lost 5 bases and the J segment 6 bases; nucleotides outside the gene matches: 11. There are 16 residues in the CDR3. In DNA form, the CDR3 reads TGTGCCAGCAGCGATAGCCGGGACAGGGTTAGCAATGAGCAGTTCTTC. It is translated as CASSDSRDRVSNEQFF.

The rearrangement uses TRBV5-5 and TRBJ2-7; D gene unclear. The V end lost 0 bases, the J end lost 1 base, and 8 bases lay between the germline ends. CDR1 is SGHKS and CDR2 is YYEKEE in the germline V gene (reference sequence). The CDR3 covers 14 residues. For the CDR3, the DNA is TGTGCCAGCAGCTTGGAGGGCAGATCCTACGAGCAGTACTTC. Protein: CASSLEGRSYEQYF.

The J gene is TRBJ1-3, the V gene TRBV7-2; TRBD1 aligns across 7 bases. Germline CDR1 and CDR2: SGHTA and FQGNSA. This CDR3 has 15 residues. V shed 5 bases, J shed 8 bases, and the junction held 12 bases outside the gene matches. CDR3 amino acids: CASSPNPGGEDTIYF. The CDR3 DNA sequence: TGTGCCAGCAGCCCCAATCCAGGGGGAGAGGACACCATATATTTT.